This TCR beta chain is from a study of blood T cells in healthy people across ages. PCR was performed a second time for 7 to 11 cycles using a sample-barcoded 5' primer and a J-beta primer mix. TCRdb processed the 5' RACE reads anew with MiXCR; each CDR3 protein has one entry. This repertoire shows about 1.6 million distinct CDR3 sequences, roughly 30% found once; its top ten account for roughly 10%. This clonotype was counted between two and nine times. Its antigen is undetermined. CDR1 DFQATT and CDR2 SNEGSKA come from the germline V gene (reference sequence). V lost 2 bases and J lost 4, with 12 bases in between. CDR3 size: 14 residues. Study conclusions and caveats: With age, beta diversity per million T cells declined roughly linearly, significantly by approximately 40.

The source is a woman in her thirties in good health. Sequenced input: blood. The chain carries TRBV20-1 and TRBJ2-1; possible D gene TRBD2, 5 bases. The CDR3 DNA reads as TGCAGTGCTAGACTTCCGGACTTTTACAATGAGCAGTTCTTC. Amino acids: CSARLPDFYNEQFF.